The 20 T cell receptor beta chains presented below share a single source sample, sequenced in a study of blood T cells in healthy people across ages. Through a sample-barcoded 5' primer and a J-beta primer mix, a second PCR was run for roughly 7 to 11 cycles. TCRdb re-derived calls from the 5' RACE reads in MiXCR, one entry per CDR3 protein. The sample has 1.2 million to 1.5 million distinct CDR3 sequences, roughly 64% seen once; the top ten hold roughly 6.3%. Sample: blood. Every receptor here comes from a man younger than 35 in good health.

The chain carries TRBV29-1 and TRBJ2-5; D is unclear. The CDR3 runs to 10 residues. The germline CDR1 and CDR2 sequences are SQVTM and ANQGSEA. The V and J ends lost 7 bases and 5 bases respectively, with 8 bases between them. As DNA, the CDR3 is TGCAGCGCGGGTGGCGAGACCCAGTACTTC. Its protein product is CSAGGETQYF.

The chain recombines TRBV12-5 with TRBJ2-4; the match to TRBD2 covers 8 bases. TRBJ2-7 matches the DNA end more closely, so the J call is doubtful. CDR1 is LGHNT and CDR2 is FRNRAP in the germline V gene. The CDR3 is 12 amino acids. The DNA of the CDR3 is TGTGCTAGTGGTTTCGGGGGGGCCGAGCAGTACTTC. This codes for CASGFGGAEQYF.

This chain joins TRBV6-5 and TRBJ2-7, with D perhaps matching TRBD2 (5 bases). V was clipped by 0 bases and J by 5 bases, with 17 bases between them. CDR1 and CDR2 (germline): MNHEY, SVGAGI. CDR3 size: 16 residues. The CDR3 nucleotides are TGTGCCAGCAGTTACTCGACGGCAGGAGGTCCGAACGAGCAGTACTTC. This translates into CASSYSTAGGPNEQYF.

This clonotype was counted between two and nine times. The chain carries TRBV9 and TRBJ2-7, with D hard to call. CDR3 length: 14 residues. V shed 4 bases and J shed 3 bases, with 14 bases lying between them. Germline CDR1 and CDR2: SGDLS and YYNGEE. The CDR3 loop is CASSFRNGNYEQYF. The CDR3 coding sequence is TGTGCCAGCAGCTTCCGGAACGGCAACTACGAGCAGTACTTC.

This clonotype appeared a few times. The J gene is TRBJ1-1, the V gene TRBV29-1, with 8 bases aligning to TRBD1. Per germline, CDR1 SQVTM and CDR2 ANQGSEA. The CDR3 has 13 residues. With 6 bases clipped from V and 3 bases from J, the junction kept 6 bases outside the gene matches. CDR3: CSVDRELDTEAFF. For the CDR3, the DNA is TGCAGCGTGGACAGGGAGTTAGACACTGAAGCTTTCTTT. The full variable domain, with the rest looked up from reference TRBV29-1 and TRBJ1-1, is SAVISQKPSRDICQRGTSLTIQCQVDSQVTMMFWYRQQPGQSLTLIATANQGSEATYESGFVIDKFPISRPNLTFSTLTVSNMSPEDSSIYLCSVDRELDTEAFFGQGTRLTVV.

CDR3 region: CSATMGRGNYGYTF. CDR3 DNA: TGCAGTGCTACCATGGGGAGGGGTAACTATGGCTACACCTTC. The chain is built from TRBV20-1 and TRBJ1-2, with D tentatively TRBD1 (5 bases). V was clipped by 4 bases and J by 1 base, with 13 bases between them. The CDR3 runs to 14 residues. The V gene's germline CDR1 is DFQATT and CDR2 SNEGSKA (reference sequence).

This clonotype was counted between two and nine times. CDR3 protein: CSAREGGDFYEQYF. The CDR3 coding sequence is TGCAGTGCTAGAGAGGGCGGAGACTTCTACGAGCAGTACTTC. The chain carries TRBV20-1 and TRBJ2-7; D remains unclear. Germline assignment: CDR1 DFQATT and CDR2 SNEGSKA (reference sequence). The CDR3 extends over 14 amino acids. Between the trimmed V and J ends, which lost 0 bases and 3 bases, there was a span of 12 bases.

The table lists this clonotype with a few counts. CDR3 region: CSASPASGFYYEQYF. CDR3 sequence (DNA): TGCAGTGCTAGCCCCGCTAGCGGTTTTTACTACGAGCAGTACTTC. The V gene is TRBV20-1, the J gene TRBJ2-7; 7 nucleotides line up with TRBD2. CDR1 DFQATT and CDR2 SNEGSKA come from the germline V gene (reference sequence). After removal of 3 bases from V and 3 bases from J, the junction contained 11 bases not matched to a gene. The CDR3 loop spans 15 amino acids.

V is TRBV7-8 and J is TRBJ1-2; D not certain. Germline CDR1 is SGHVS and CDR2 is FQNEAQ. CDR3 length equals 16 residues. With 1 base removed from V and 1 base from J, the gap between germline ends came to 13 bases. The CDR3 DNA sequence: TGTGCCAGCAGCTTAGGATCAGGATCTCGTAACTATGGCTACACCTTC. Translated: CASSLGSGSRNYGYTF.

The rearrangement joins TRBV12-3 or TRBV12-4 to TRBJ1-6; TRBD1 is a possible D gene (5 bases). The CDR3 length is 15 residues. V shed 1 base and J shed 3 bases, with 7 bases lying between them. The CDR3 nucleotides read TGTGCCAGCAGTTTAGGACAGCACTATAATTCACCCCTCCACTTT. This codes for CASSLGQHYNSPLHF.

This clonotype was detected only once. The V gene is TRBV20-1, the J gene TRBJ2-1; D is undetermined. This CDR3 contains 13 residues. Germline CDR1 reads DFQATT; CDR2 reads SNEGSKA (reference sequence). V lost 6 bases, J lost 3 bases, and 12 bases lay in between. CDR3 loop: CSADLRSYNEQFF. The CDR3 DNA reads TGCAGTGCAGACCTTAGGAGCTACAATGAGCAGTTCTTC.

In its sample, this clonotype was seen many times. The chain links TRBV14 to TRBJ2-7; tentative D call: TRBD2 (5 bases). The germline V and J ends were trimmed by 2 bases and 3 bases, with 14 bases remaining between them. The CDR3 has 15 amino acids. The germline V gene encodes CDR1 SGHDN and CDR2 FVKESK. As DNA, the CDR3 is TGTGCCAGCAGCCAATGGCCCGGAGGAATCTACGAGCAGTACTTC. The encoded protein is CASSQWPGGIYEQYF.

This clonotype has more than one count but fewer than ten. CDR3 loop: CSVKPKPGIEQYF. CDR3 nucleotide sequence: TGCAGCGTAAAGCCTAAGCCGGGGATAGAGCAGTACTTC. This chain uses TRBV29-1 with TRBJ2-7; weak D call: TRBD2 (5 bases). Germline V CDR1 and CDR2: SQVTM, ANQGSEA. Trimming pared 6 bases from V and 7 bases from J, leaving 19 bases between. The length of the CDR3 is 13 residues.

This clonotype has just a few counts. The rearrangement uses TRBV15 and TRBJ1-2; D gene unclear. The CDR3 loop spans 14 amino acids. V lost 5 bases and J lost 6, with 16 bases in between. Germline CDR1 is LNHNV and CDR2 is YYDKDF (reference sequence). CDR3 nucleotides: TGTGCCACCAGCCCTGGGCCTTCCCAGGATGGCTACACCTTC. Amino acids: CATSPGPSQDGYTF.

The rearrangement joins TRBV18 to TRBJ1-2, with D tentatively TRBD1 (5 bases). The CDR3 runs to 14 residues. Trimming took 2 bases from V and 8 from J, leaving 15 bases between them. The germline V gene has CDR1 KGHSH and CDR2 LQKENI. CDR3: CASSPADSARGYTF. The CDR3 bases are TGTGCCAGCTCACCAGCCGACAGCGCCAGGGGCTACACCTTC.

The V and J genes are TRBV4-1 and TRBJ1-4; no clear D gene. The CDR3 length is 15 residues. CDR1 is MGHRA, CDR2 YSYEKL, per germline. V lost 8 bases and J 0 bases, leaving 13 bases between the germline ends. Here the CDR3 reads CASQSTLATNEKLFF. CDR3 sequence (DNA): TGCGCCAGCCAATCCACCCTTGCAACTAATGAAAAACTGTTTTTT.

The CDR3 region has the DNA TGCGCCAGCAGCCAAGGGGGGGGGACTAGTTTCCCAGATACGCAGTATTTT. As protein: CASSQGGGTSFPDTQYF. The genes are TRBV4-3 and TRBJ2-3; 8 bases line up with TRBD2. The V gene end was trimmed by 1 base and the J gene end by 4 bases; junction bases not matched to a gene: 10. The V gene's germline CDR1 is LGHNA and CDR2 YSLEER. The length of the CDR3 is 17 residues.

The chain uses TRBV20-1 and TRBJ2-4; perhaps TRBD2 as D (5 bases). TRBJ2-7 explains the end of the DNA better; the J call may be wrong. CDR3 length: 14 amino acids. Germline assignment: CDR1 DFQATT and CDR2 SNEGSKA (reference sequence). The CDR3: CSVLGRAVSYEQYF. Written as DNA, the CDR3 is TGCAGTGTTTTAGGGCGAGCGGTGTCCTACGAGCAGTACTTC.

The genes are TRBV20-1 and TRBJ2-5; a possible D gene is TRBD1 (5 bases). The J call may be incorrect, as the DNA end agrees better with TRBJ2-7. The germline V gene encodes CDR1 DFQATT and CDR2 SNEGSKA (reference sequence). The CDR3 sequence is 13 residues long. For the CDR3, the DNA is TGCAGTGCTGTAGACAGTATGATATACGAGCAGTACTTC. Its protein is CSAVDSMIYEQYF.

This chain joins TRBV15 and TRBJ2-2, with 7 bases matching TRBD1. The CDR3 length is 15 residues. Germline assignment: CDR1 LNHNV and CDR2 YYDKDF (reference sequence). The trim removed 0 bases at V and 7 bases at J, leaving 5 bases unmatched. The CDR3, as DNA: TGTGCCACCAGCAGAGAACAGGGGAGTGGCGGGGAGCTGTTTTTT. Translation gives CATSREQGSGGELFF.